Below are 29 T cell receptor beta chains sequenced from a single sample in a study of blood T cell repertoires in COVID-19. The method was immunoSEQ multiplex PCR; TCRdb's version includes in-frame clones alone and lacks a portion of them. The table includes over 200,000 clones, roughly 85% detected once. Source material: peripheral blood. The receptors here all came from an older woman with active or convalescent COVID-19.

The chain carries TRBV5-1 and TRBJ2-7; possible D gene TRBD2, 5 bases. This CDR3 is 16 amino acids long. V dropped 0 bases and J dropped 0 bases, with 13 bases sitting between them. Germline CDR1 SGHRS, CDR2 YFSETQ. The CDR3 DNA reads as TGCGCCAGCAGCTTGGGGGCGGGCCCTTCCTCCTACGAGCAGTACTTC. It yields the protein CASSLGAGPSSYEQYF.

This clone was detected a few times. The chain combines TRBV19 with TRBJ2-3; a weak D match, TRBD1 (6 bases). Trimming took off 4 bases at V and 4 bases at J, with 15 bases between the two ends. Per the germline V gene, CDR1 is LNHDA and CDR2 is SQIVND (reference sequence). The CDR3 has 15 amino acids. CDR3 sequence (DNA): TGTGCCAGTAGTACCCCCGGGACAACCCCAGATACGCAGTATTTT. Translating gives CASSTPGTTPDTQYF.

The CDR3 protein is CASSIDPGWPGELFF. As DNA, the CDR3 is TGTGCCAGTAGTATTGATCCAGGATGGCCCGGGGAGCTGTTTTTT. The chain links TRBV19 to TRBJ2-2; D not certain. Trimming pared 3 bases from V and 6 bases from J, leaving 14 bases between. The CDR3 contains 15 residues. Germline CDR1 reads LNHDA; CDR2 reads SQIVND (reference sequence).

This chain links TRBV3-1 (or the pseudogene TRBV3-2) with TRBJ1-1; weak D call: TRBD1 (6 bases). Germline V gives CDR1 LGHDT, CDR2 YNNKEL (reference sequence). The CDR3 extends over 14 amino acids. Trimming removed 2 bases from V and 11 bases from J, with 18 bases in between. In DNA form, the CDR3 reads TGTGCCAGCAGCCAAAGGGTCGGGGGGCCGGATGCTTTCTTT. Its protein product is CASSQRVGGPDAFF.

The V gene is TRBV30, the J gene TRBJ2-6, with 9 bases identical to TRBD1. Germline V gives CDR1 GTSNPN, CDR2 SVGIG (reference sequence). This CDR3 is 18 amino acids long. With V trimmed by 5 bases and J by 2 bases, 13 bases remained unmatched. The CDR3 loop is CAWVPIDRGVTGANVLTF. CDR3 nucleotides: TGTGCCTGGGTACCGATAGACAGGGGGGTAACTGGGGCCAACGTCCTGACTTTC. Variable domain in full (rest from reference TRBV30 and TRBJ2-6): SQTIHQWPATLVQPVGSPLSLECTVEGTSNPNLYWYRQAAGRGLQLLFYSVGIGQISSEVPQNLSASRPQDRQFILSSKKLLLSDSGFYLCAWVPIDRGVTGANVLTFGAGSRLTVL.

The genes are TRBV10-3 and TRBJ2-1, with 9 bases fitting TRBD2. CDR1 and CDR2 from the germline V gene are ENHRY and SYGVKD. Trimming cost V 5 bases and J 1 base; bases outside gene matches: 6. The CDR3 sequence is 16 residues long. The CDR3 reads CAISPSTSGSYNEQFF. DNA of the CDR3: TGTGCCATCAGTCCCTCGACTAGCGGATCCTACAATGAGCAGTTCTTC.

This clone was detected a few times. The chain carries TRBV4-2 and TRBJ2-1; D uncertain. V was cut by 3 bases and J by 0 bases, with 9 bases left in between. The CDR3 loop spans 15 amino acids. Germline V lookup: CDR1 LGHNA, CDR2 YNFKEQ. CDR3: CASSHGPSSYNEQFF. For the CDR3, the DNA is TGTGCCAGCAGCCATGGGCCGAGCTCCTACAATGAGCAGTTCTTC.

The count of this clone is one. V and J are TRBV5-1 and TRBJ2-1; 7 bases match TRBD1. The CDR3 has 15 residues. The trim removed 3 bases at V and 3 bases at J, leaving 6 bases unmatched. Germline loops: CDR1 SGHRS, CDR2 YFSETQ. CDR3 in amino acids: CASSSRQGLYNEQFF. Here the CDR3 DNA reads TGCGCCAGCAGCTCGAGACAGGGCCTCTACAATGAGCAGTTCTTC. Drawing the rest from reference TRBV5-1 and TRBJ2-1, the complete variable domain is KAGVTQTPRYLIKTRGQQVTLSCSPISGHRSVSWYQQTPGQGLQFLFEYFSETQRNKGNFPGRFSGRQFSNSRSEMNVSTLELGDSALYLCASSSRQGLYNEQFFGPGTRLTVL.

The chain carries TRBV6-2 or TRBV6-3 and TRBJ2-5, with 9 bases matching TRBD2. The CDR3 is made up of 15 amino acids. With V trimmed by 2 bases and J by 5 bases, 6 bases remained unmatched. Germline CDR1 and CDR2: MNHEY and SVGEGT. DNA of the CDR3: TGTGCCAGCAGTTACGGCGGGGGGGCCGTGGAGACCCAGTACTTC. Its translation: CASSYGGGAVETQYF.

This clone was seen once. The chain links TRBV2 to TRBJ1-1; a possible D gene is TRBD1 (5 bases). The germline V gene encodes CDR1 SNHLY and CDR2 FYNNEI. V was trimmed by 1 base and J by 3 bases, leaving 9 bases between them. This CDR3 region has 14 residues. DNA for the CDR3: TGTGCCAGCAGTGAAGGGGGGGGATACACTGAAGCTTTCTTT. The encoded protein is CASSEGGGYTEAFF.

The rearrangement links TRBV5-6 to TRBJ2-4, with 7 positions matching TRBD2. The CDR3 contains 14 residues. J lost 8 bases, V lost 4 bases, and 9 bases had no gene match. Germline V gives CDR1 SGHDT, CDR2 YYEEEE. The CDR3 bases are TGTGCCAGCAGCGCCGTCCGGGCGGGGGACATTCAGTACTTC. Encoded protein: CASSAVRAGDIQYF.

The chain has TRBV5-5 and TRBJ2-1, with a weak D call TRBD1 (6 bases). Germline values: CDR1 SGHKS, CDR2 YYEKEE (reference sequence). The length of the CDR3 is 12 residues. V lost 3 bases, J lost 7 bases, and 8 bases lay in between. The CDR3 here is CASSWTANEQFF. The CDR3 region has the DNA TGTGCCAGCAGCTGGACAGCAAATGAGCAGTTCTTC.

The chain links TRBV29-1 to TRBJ1-1; weak D call: TRBD1 (6 bases). Germline CDR1 SQVTM, CDR2 ANQGSEA. The CDR3 is 13 residues long. V gave up 4 bases and J gave up 6 bases, with 15 bases separating them. The CDR3 here is CSVGGGPLPEAFF. Here the CDR3 DNA reads TGCAGCGTTGGGGGGGGCCCCCTACCTGAAGCTTTCTTT.

This clone has more than one count but fewer than ten. The V and J genes are TRBV2 and TRBJ2-7; D is unresolved. The CDR3 is 12 amino acids. Trimming left V 8 bases short and J 3 bases short, with 11 bases between. The germline gives CDR1 SNHLY, CDR2 FYNNEI. CDR3 protein: CASSGRNYEQYF. CDR3 in DNA: TGTGCCAGCTCAGGAAGGAACTACGAGCAGTACTTC. Full variable domain (rest looked up from reference TRBV2 and TRBJ2-7): EPEVTQTPSHQVTQMGQEVILRCVPISNHLYFYWYRQILGQKVEFLVSFYNNEISEKSEIFDDQFSVERPDGSNFTLKIRSTKLEDSAMYFCASSGRNYEQYFGPGTRLTVT.

The rearrangement links TRBV27 to TRBJ1-5; 9 bases match TRBD1. The V and J ends lost 6 bases and 4 bases, in that order; junction bases with no gene match: 4. The germline V gene encodes CDR1 MNHEY and CDR2 SMNVEV (reference sequence). This CDR3 spans 14 amino acids. CDR3 sequence: CASRGQGRNQPQHF. CDR3 sequence (DNA): TGTGCCAGCAGGGGACAGGGCAGAAATCAGCCCCAGCATTTT.

The J gene is TRBJ1-1, the V gene TRBV3-1 (or the pseudogene TRBV3-2), with D perhaps TRBD1 (5 bases). The CDR3 consists of 14 residues. V was cut by 6 bases and J by 5 bases, with 16 bases left in between. Germline values: CDR1 LGHDT, CDR2 YNNKEL (reference sequence). Here the CDR3 reads CASRPKGKGTEAFF. CDR3 coding DNA: TGTGCCAGCAGACCTAAGGGGAAAGGGACTGAAGCTTTCTTT.

The V call is TRBV2, the J call TRBJ2-2; D is possibly TRBD1 (6 bases). The CDR3 is 16 amino acids. With 0 bases removed from V and 0 bases from J, the gap between germline ends came to 8 bases. CDR1 and CDR2 from the germline V gene are SNHLY and FYNNEI. Here the CDR3 reads CASSEAGAANTGELFF. The DNA for the CDR3 is TGTGCCAGCAGTGAAGCGGGGGCCGCGAACACCGGGGAGCTGTTTTTT.

In DNA form, the CDR3 reads TGCAGTGCTAGGGGGGGAACTGAAGCTTTCTTT. Residues: CSARGGTEAFF. The rearrangement joins TRBV20-1 to TRBJ1-1; TRBD1 is a possible D gene (5 bases). Germline values: CDR1 DFQATT, CDR2 SNEGSKA (reference sequence). The CDR3 is 11 amino acids. The V gene lost 3 bases and the J gene lost 5 bases, with 7 bases spanning the gap.

The rearrangement uses TRBV28 and TRBJ2-7; no reliable D call. The CDR3 loop spans 13 amino acids. Germline CDR1 and CDR2: MDHEN and SYDVKM. Between the trimmed V and J ends, which lost 7 bases and 6 bases, there was a span of 16 bases. The CDR3 DNA sequence: TGTGCCAGCACCCCCCAATCAACGGGCGAGCAGTACTTC. Translating it yields CASTPQSTGEQYF.

The chain is built from TRBV4-1 and TRBJ1-3, with D perhaps matching TRBD1 (5 bases). This CDR3 is 17 amino acids long. CDR1 is MGHRA, CDR2 YSYEKL, per germline. V was cut by 4 bases and J by 0 bases, with 16 bases left in between. DNA for the CDR3: TGCGCCAGCAGCCGAGTCCAGGGAATTACCTCTGGAAACACCATATATTTT. Its translation is CASSRVQGITSGNTIYF.

There are many counts of this clone. Other DNA sequences of this sample code for an identical CDR3. V usage is TRBV7-2 and J usage is TRBJ1-5, with D possibly TRBD1 on 6 matching bases. From germline, CDR1 is SGHTA and CDR2 FQGNSA. The CDR3 contains 14 residues. Trimming shortened V by 5 bases and J by 7 bases, and 15 bases separated the two germline ends. In DNA, the CDR3 is TGTGCCAGCAGCCTTACAGGGACCCGGCAGCCCCAGCATTTT. It codes for CASSLTGTRQPQHF.

A single count supports this clone. The CDR3 DNA reads as TGTGCCAGTAGTTTACTAGCGGGAGCCAGCGAGCAGTACTTC. This codes for CASSLLAGASEQYF. The chain joins TRBV19 to TRBJ2-7, with 11 nucleotides matching TRBD2. Germline CDR1 and CDR2: LNHDA and SQIVND (reference sequence). The CDR3 length is 14 residues. The V and J ends lost 5 bases and 6 bases, in that order; junction bases with no gene match: 6.

The rearrangement links TRBV27 to TRBJ2-1, with D uncertain. V was cut by 0 bases and J by 12 bases, with 12 bases left in between. The CDR3 is 13 amino acids. Germline lookup yields CDR1 MNHEY and CDR2 SMNVEV (reference sequence). CDR3 region: CASSLSTLTGQFF. The CDR3 coding sequence is TGTGCCAGCAGTTTATCGACCCTAACGGGGCAGTTCTTC.

The gene calls are TRBV5-6 and TRBJ2-5, with D perhaps matching TRBD1 (6 bases). The V gene's germline CDR1 is SGHDT and CDR2 YYEEEE. The V end was cut by 4 bases, the J end by 2 bases, with 9 bases between. The CDR3 covers 13 residues. The chain's CDR3 is CASSPDSQETQYF. CDR3 in DNA: TGTGCCAGCAGCCCGGACAGTCAAGAGACCCAGTACTTC.

This chain uses TRBV11-2 with TRBJ1-3, with D uncertain. V lost 5 bases and J 3 bases, leaving 2 bases between the germline ends. Per the germline V gene, CDR1 is SGHAT and CDR2 is FQNNGV. The CDR3 has 11 residues. CDR3 coding DNA: TGTGCCAGCAGCCTTGGAAACACCATATATTTT. As protein: CASSLGNTIYF.

J is TRBJ2-7 and V is TRBV27, with D tentatively TRBD2 (5 bases). V was cut by 3 bases and J by 6 bases, with 12 bases left in between. The CDR3 extends over 13 amino acids. Looked up from germline, CDR1 is MNHEY and CDR2 is SMNVEV (reference sequence). The CDR3 nucleotides read TGTGCCAGCAGTTTGGGGAGAGGGCGCGAGCAGTACTTC. Protein sequence: CASSLGRGREQYF.

This chain connects TRBV24-1 to TRBJ1-5; possibly TRBD1 for D (5 bases). Germline CDR1 and CDR2: KGHDR and SFDVKD. V lost 6 bases to trimming and J lost 9 bases, with 14 bases between them. The CDR3 contains 13 residues. As DNA, the CDR3 is TGTGCCACCAGTCATGGACACCGGTCGCCCCAGCATTTT. Translated, it gives CATSHGHRSPQHF.

The chain couples TRBV10-3 to TRBJ1-3, with 9 bases matching TRBD1. Germline V gene sequence: CDR1 ENHRY, CDR2 SYGVKD. The CDR3 is made up of 14 amino acids. J gave up 1 base and V 8 bases, and 3 bases lay outside the gene matches. CDR3: CAIHGQGSGNTIYF. The CDR3 bases are TGTGCCATCCACGGACAGGGGTCTGGAAACACCATATATTTT.

A few counts support this clone. The CDR3 reads CASRPTEVSYNEQFF. The DNA of the CDR3 is TGTGCCAGTAGGCCCACTGAGGTCTCCTACAATGAGCAGTTCTTC. The chain is built from TRBV19 and TRBJ2-1; unclear D gene. CDR1 is LNHDA, CDR2 SQIVND, per germline (reference sequence). V was pared by 6 bases and J by 0 bases, with 12 bases between. The CDR3 loop spans 15 amino acids.